Below, 8 T cell receptor beta chains from the same sample are listed, as sequenced in a study of post-analysis software for immune sequencing data. Study findings and constraints: TRBV segments more frequent in patients than in controls numbered several and included TRBV5-6, TRBV5-1 and TRBV20-1.

Presence of unique molecular identifiers characterized the TCR beta cDNA libraries. MiXCR was run by TCRdb on the PCR reads, yielding one entry per CDR3 protein. The sample contains 600,000 to 750,000 distinct CDR3 sequences, 55% to 60% of which appear only once. For these TCRs, the target antigens are not known. Material: blood. The receptors shown here come from a girl aged 2-10 years with multiple sclerosis.

J is TRBJ2-7 and V is TRBV18; D might be TRBD1 (7 bases). Germline CDR1 reads KGHSH; CDR2 reads LQKENI. The CDR3 is 16 residues long. Trimming took 0 bases from V and 3 from J, leaving 15 bases between them. CDR3 amino acids: CASSPPLAGGIYEQYF. Here the CDR3 DNA reads TGTGCCAGCTCACCACCGTTGGCAGGGGGGATCTACGAGCAGTACTTC.

This chain uses TRBV29-1 with TRBJ2-7, with 8 bases aligning to TRBD1. Germline CDR1 is SQVTM and CDR2 is ANQGSEA. The CDR3 totals 14 residues. The V and J ends lost 6 bases and 5 bases, in that order; junction bases with no gene match: 12. The DNA of the CDR3 is TGCAGCGTCGCCCTGACAGGGGCTGATGACGAGCAGTACTTC. It yields the protein CSVALTGADDEQYF.

The V and J genes are TRBV20-1 and TRBJ2-1, with D tentatively TRBD2 (6 bases). CDR3 length: 11 residues. Trimming took 3 bases from V and 6 from J, leaving 6 bases between them. Germline-derived CDR1 and CDR2 are DFQATT and SNEGSKA (reference sequence). In DNA form, the CDR3 reads TGCAGTGCTAGGACTAGCAATGAGCAGTTCTTC. Its translation: CSARTSNEQFF.

This clonotype was detected only a few times. The rearrangement uses TRBV10-3 and TRBJ2-7, with a tentative D call TRBD1 (5 bases). Germline lookup yields CDR1 ENHRY and CDR2 SYGVKD. Trimming stripped 7 bases from V and 3 bases from J, with 22 bases between. This CDR3 region has 16 residues. The CDR3 protein is CAITSIDSQPFYEQYF. The CDR3 region has the DNA TGTGCCATCACCTCTATTGACAGTCAACCCTTCTACGAGCAGTACTTC.

The rearrangement joins TRBV20-1 to TRBJ2-5; D not certain. V gave up 3 bases and J gave up 1 base, with 9 bases separating them. Germline CDR1 is DFQATT and CDR2 is SNEGSKA (reference sequence). CDR3 length equals 13 residues. CDR3 DNA sequence: TGCAGTGCTAGCCCGGACGGCCAAGAGACCCAGTACTTC. Translated, it gives CSASPDGQETQYF.

V gene TRBV20-1 combines with J gene TRBJ2-6; D possibly uses TRBD1 or TRBD2 (5 bases each). The CDR3 loop spans 15 amino acids. V was cut by 3 bases and J by 0 bases, with 9 bases left in between. Germline V gene data show CDR1 as DFQATT and CDR2 as SNEGSKA (reference sequence). CDR3 sequence reads: CSARGRTSGANVLTF. CDR3 nucleotide sequence: TGCAGTGCTAGGGGACGGACCTCTGGGGCCAACGTCCTGACTTTC.

This sequence joins TRBV7-2 and TRBJ2-1; 9 bases agree with TRBD2. The germline gives CDR1 SGHTA, CDR2 FQGNSA. The V and J ends lost 0 bases and 8 bases, in that order; junction bases with no gene match: 5. CDR3 size: 15 residues. CDR3 protein: CASSLARGGGDEQFF. The DNA for the CDR3 is TGTGCCAGCAGCTTAGCTCGGGGCGGGGGGGATGAGCAGTTCTTC.

The rearrangement links TRBV6-5 to TRBJ2-3; D call uncertain. Trimming stripped 0 bases from V and 4 bases from J, with 8 bases between. The CDR3 has 14 residues. Germline V gives CDR1 MNHEY, CDR2 SVGAGI. The CDR3 sequence: CASSYSIAPDTQYF. In nucleotides, the CDR3 is TGTGCCAGCAGTTACTCGATAGCACCAGATACGCAGTATTTT.